Following are 17 T cell receptor beta chains from one sample sequenced in a study of CD8 T cells in ankylosing spondylitis. MiXCR, run by TCRdb on the 5' RACE reads, gives a single entry per CDR3 protein. This sample yields a few hundred thousand distinct CDR3 sequences, of which under 25% are seen a single time; 3.5% belongs to the top ten. The specimen was blood, either unsorted or a sorted T cell fraction (not recorded which). These receptors all come from a female donor with ankylosing spondylitis or in good health (not recorded which).

The chain joins TRBV20-1 to TRBJ2-7; D might be TRBD1 (7 bases). Germline CDR1 and CDR2: DFQATT and SNEGSKA (reference sequence). Trimming removed 0 bases at V and 8 bases at J, with 26 bases between. The CDR3 sequence is 17 residues long. CDR3 amino acids: CSARDGRGGGDPRKQYF. Here the CDR3 DNA reads TGCAGTGCTAGAGATGGCCGTGGAGGGGGCGACCCGCGGAAGCAGTACTTC.

The chain's CDR3 is CATSDTDRFDGYTF. In nucleotides, the CDR3 is TGTGCCACCAGTGATACGGACAGGTTTGATGGCTACACCTTC. The rearrangement links TRBV24-1 to TRBJ1-2; 7 nucleotides match TRBD1. The CDR3 covers 14 residues. With V trimmed by 3 bases and J by 6 bases, 6 bases remained unmatched. CDR1 and CDR2 (germline): KGHDR, SFDVKD.

This chain connects TRBV20-1 to TRBJ2-1; TRBD2 aligns across 9 bases. This CDR3 has 15 residues. The V and J ends lost 2 bases and 4 bases, in that order; junction bases with no gene match: 6. Looked up from germline, CDR1 is DFQATT and CDR2 is SNEGSKA (reference sequence). CDR3 sequence (DNA): TGCAGTGCTAGACCCAGACTAGCGGAGTACAATGAGCAGTTCTTC. The encoded protein is CSARPRLAEYNEQFF.

This chain joins TRBV28 and TRBJ1-2; no reliable D call. Germline V lookup: CDR1 MDHEN, CDR2 SYDVKM. V lost 5 bases to trimming and J lost 7 bases, with 23 bases between them. This CDR3 region has 16 residues. The CDR3 DNA follows: TGTGCCAGCAGTCCCTCTGCAGAGAGAAGAGTCGGTGGCTACACCTTC. Its protein product is CASSPSAERRVGGYTF.

The chain combines TRBV20-1 with TRBJ1-2; a possible D gene is TRBD1 (6 bases). The V end lost 6 bases, the J end lost 7 bases, and 15 bases lay between the germline ends. Germline CDR1 and CDR2: DFQATT and SNEGSKA (reference sequence). The CDR3 is made up of 12 amino acids. The CDR3 nucleotides are TGCAGTGCCCAAGGGCAGGGGAGTGGCTACACCTTC. It yields the protein CSAQGQGSGYTF.

The V and J genes are TRBV4-3 and TRBJ1-1; D gene uncertain. Germline loops: CDR1 LGHNA, CDR2 YSLEER. Trimming left V 3 bases short and J 11 bases short, with 19 bases between. CDR3 size: 14 residues. CDR3 in amino acids: CASSHSYRNFGAFF. CDR3 coding DNA: TGCGCCAGCAGCCACTCCTACCGTAACTTCGGGGCTTTCTTT.

Only a few counts were recorded for this clonotype. V is TRBV4-3 and J is TRBJ1-6; D is undetermined. Germline CDR1 is LGHNA and CDR2 is YSLEER. Trimming cost V 0 bases and J 5 bases, with 8 bases left between them. This CDR3 has 15 residues. CDR3: CASSQEGWDNSPLHF. Written as DNA, the CDR3 is TGCGCCAGCAGCCAAGAAGGCTGGGATAATTCACCCCTCCACTTT.

V usage is TRBV15 and J usage is TRBJ2-4; D unresolved. This CDR3 spans 15 amino acids. Germline CDR1 and CDR2: LNHNV and YYDKDF (reference sequence). With 4 bases removed from V and 6 bases from J, the gap between germline ends came to 16 bases. CDR3 DNA sequence: TGTGCCACCAGCATACATGGACCGGGCGGAAACATTCAGTACTTC. Translating gives CATSIHGPGGNIQYF. The whole variable domain, filled in from reference TRBV15 and TRBJ2-4, reads DAMVIQNPRYQVTQFGKPVTLSCSQTLNHNVMYWYQQKSSQAPKLLFHYYDKDFNNEADTPDNFQSRRPNTSFCFLDIRSPGLGDTAMYLCATSIHGPGGNIQYFGAGTRLSVL.

This clonotype has more than one count but fewer than ten. The rearrangement joins TRBV6-5 to TRBJ2-7, with 8 bases identical to TRBD2. The germline V gene has CDR1 MNHEY and CDR2 SVGAGI. Trimming removed 2 bases from V and 6 bases from J; junction bases left unmatched: 3. The CDR3 is 13 residues long. CDR3 nucleotide sequence: TGTGCCAGCAGTTACCCCGGGAGGGCCGAGCAGTACTTC. This encodes CASSYPGRAEQYF.

This clonotype was picked up a small number of times. The rearrangement links TRBV5-6 to TRBJ2-5; TRBD1 or TRBD2 may be the D gene (5 bases each). Germline-derived CDR1 and CDR2 are SGHDT and YYEEEE. Trimming shortened V by 3 bases and J by 2 bases, and 8 bases separated the two germline ends. The CDR3 spans 13 residues. CDR3 region: CASSWGRQETQYF. CDR3 sequence (DNA): TGTGCCAGCAGCTGGGGACGACAAGAGACCCAGTACTTC.

This clonotype was observed a handful of times. This chain uses TRBV12-3 or TRBV12-4 with TRBJ2-1; the D gene is possibly TRBD2 (5 bases). The CDR3 has 15 amino acids. With 5 bases removed from V and 2 bases from J, the gap between germline ends came to 13 bases. CDR3 amino acids: CASSRRAVTYNEQFF. The CDR3 nucleotides read TGTGCCAGCAGTCGGAGAGCGGTAACCTACAATGAGCAGTTCTTC.

The chain is built from TRBV5-1 and TRBJ2-7; 7 nucleotides line up with TRBD1. V lost 3 bases and J lost 2; bases outside the gene matches: 5. This CDR3 region has 14 residues. CDR1 SGHRS and CDR2 YFSETQ come from the germline V gene. CDR3 amino acids: CASSYGTATYEQYF. The CDR3 coding sequence is TGCGCCAGCAGCTACGGGACAGCTACCTACGAGCAGTACTTC.

The chain is built from TRBV7-2 and TRBJ2-3, with D perhaps being TRBD1 or TRBD2 (5 bases each). The CDR3 is made up of 15 amino acids. Trimming pared 5 bases from V and 2 bases from J, leaving 14 bases between. CDR1 is SGHTA, CDR2 FQGNSA, per germline. The chain's CDR3 is CASSPVGTVTDTQYF. The CDR3 nucleotides read TGTGCCAGCAGCCCCGTGGGGACCGTCACAGATACGCAGTATTTT.

The chain has TRBV7-9 and TRBJ2-7; 10 bases are a match to TRBD1. Germline V gene lookup returns CDR1 SEHNR and CDR2 FQNEAQ (reference sequence). CDR3 size: 14 residues. With V trimmed by 8 bases and J by 7 bases, 11 bases remained unmatched. CDR3 region: CASSWGTGVSEQYF. CDR3 nucleotides: TGTGCCAGCTCCTGGGGGACAGGGGTATCGGAGCAGTACTTC.

Only a few counts were recorded for this clonotype. The chain carries TRBV5-1 and TRBJ1-1; tentatively, D is TRBD1 (5 bases). V was shortened by 1 base and J by 6 bases, with 13 bases between the two germline ends. CDR1 SGHRS and CDR2 YFSETQ come from the germline V gene. This CDR3 comprises 14 residues. The CDR3 sequence: CASSLKGLGAEAFF. The CDR3 DNA follows: TGCGCCAGCAGCTTGAAGGGGCTCGGGGCTGAAGCTTTCTTT.

This chain joins TRBV28 and TRBJ2-1, with 8 positions matching TRBD1. Germline lookup yields CDR1 MDHEN and CDR2 SYDVKM. The CDR3 contains 15 residues. Trimming at V came to 5 bases and at J to 4 bases, leaving 7 bases not matched to a gene. The CDR3: CASSGRTGRYNEQFF. CDR3 bases: TGTGCCAGCAGTGGACGGACAGGGCGATACAATGAGCAGTTCTTC.

Many counts were recorded for this clonotype. The chain joins TRBV4-3 to TRBJ2-5; no clear D. Per germline, CDR1 LGHNA and CDR2 YSLEER. This CDR3 is built from 13 residues. Trimming left V 6 bases short and J 2 bases short, with 10 bases between. CDR3 DNA: TGCGCCAGCAGTGTTCGGATACAAGAGACCCAGTACTTC. Its translation is CASSVRIQETQYF.